This is a list of T cell receptor beta chains from one sample in a study of shared clonotypes between healthy human individuals. Clones were sequenced by immunoSEQ multiplex PCR, and TCRdb holds only the in-frame ones, with some missing. This repertoire shows about 2.1 million clones, approximately 94% found once; its top ten account for about 1.5%. What was sequenced was naive CD8+ T cells from PBMCs. The receptors originated from a man aged 18 to 29 in good health. Some clones in this sample may be carry-over from other donors' samples. The CDR3 runs from the conserved cysteine through the conserved F or W. The order of the fields is CDR3 protein, CDR3 DNA, clone size, D gene, J gene, V gene. D genes are given only for firm matches. The listing skips clone size in some rows; elsewhere it reads once, few, many or a size class.

cdr3_aa: CASSLYLGPNTEAFF
cdr3_nt: TGTGCCAGCAGTTTATACTTAGGTCCGAACACTGAAGCTTTCTTT
clone_size: NA
d_call: NA
j_call: TRBJ1-1
v_call: TRBV27

cdr3_aa: CASSRLQGMNTEAFF
cdr3_nt: TGTGCCAGCAGCCGATTACAGGGGATGAACACTGAAGCTTTCTTT
clone_size: NA
d_call: TRBD1
j_call: TRBJ1-1
v_call: TRBV5-5

cdr3_aa: CASSSTDTGAFF
cdr3_nt: TGCGCCAGCAGCTCGACGGACACTGGGGCTTTCTTT
clone_size: NA
d_call: NA
j_call: TRBJ1-1
v_call: TRBV5-1

cdr3_aa: CASSFNLYEQYF
cdr3_nt: TGTGCCAGCAGCTTTAACCTCTACGAGCAGTACTTC
clone_size: NA
d_call: NA
j_call: TRBJ2-7
v_call: TRBV5-4

cdr3_aa: CASSYRGQETQYF
cdr3_nt: TGTGCCAGCAGTTATAGGGGCCAAGAGACCCAGTACTTC
clone_size: NA
d_call: NA
j_call: TRBJ2-5
v_call: TRBV28

cdr3_aa: CASSLTSGQETQYF
cdr3_nt: TGTGCCAGCAGCTTAACTAGCGGACAAGAGACCCAGTACTTC
clone_size: NA
d_call: TRBD2
j_call: TRBJ2-5
v_call: TRBV7-6

cdr3_aa: CASSLTGGAGEKLFF
cdr3_nt: TGCGCCAGCAGCCTGACAGGGGGCGCTGGGGAAAAACTGTTTTTT
clone_size: NA
d_call: TRBD1
j_call: TRBJ1-4
v_call: TRBV4-3

cdr3_aa: CASSQRTYATNEKLFF
cdr3_nt: TGCGCCAGCAGCCAACGGACCTATGCAACTAATGAAAAACTGTTTTTT
clone_size: NA
d_call: NA
j_call: TRBJ1-4
v_call: TRBV4-1

cdr3_aa: CASRDGGAYYEQYF
cdr3_nt: TGTGCCAGCAGGGACGGGGGCGCCTACTACGAGCAGTACTTC
clone_size: NA
d_call: NA
j_call: TRBJ2-7
v_call: TRBV6-5

cdr3_aa: CASSDTYEAFF
cdr3_nt: TGTGCCAGTAGTGATACCTACGAAGCTTTCTTT
clone_size: NA
d_call: NA
j_call: TRBJ1-1
v_call: TRBV19

cdr3_aa: CAWRGDPSYEQYF
cdr3_nt: TGTGCCTGGAGGGGTGACCCCTCCTACGAGCAGTACTTC
clone_size: NA
d_call: NA
j_call: TRBJ2-7
v_call: TRBV30

cdr3_aa: CASSLRGGQGYEQYF
cdr3_nt: TGTGCCAGCAGTTTACGGGGGGGACAGGGTTACGAGCAGTACTTC
clone_size: NA
d_call: NA
j_call: TRBJ2-7
v_call: TRBV27

cdr3_aa: CASSPARGGANVLTF
cdr3_nt: TGTGCCAGTAGCCCAGCTAGGGGTGGGGCCAACGTCCTGACTTTC
clone_size: NA
d_call: NA
j_call: TRBJ2-6
v_call: TRBV19

cdr3_aa: CATMIADTGELFF
cdr3_nt: TGTGCCACTATGATAGCGGACACCGGGGAGCTGTTTTTT
clone_size: NA
d_call: NA
j_call: TRBJ2-2
v_call: TRBV10-3

cdr3_aa: CASSITSGRAYEQFF
cdr3_nt: TGTGCCAGCAGCATCACTAGCGGGAGGGCCTATGAGCAGTTCTTC
clone_size: NA
d_call: TRBD2
j_call: TRBJ2-1
v_call: TRBV7-9

cdr3_aa: CASSQVTSGILNEQFF
cdr3_nt: TGCGCCAGCAGCCAAGTGACTAGCGGGATATTGAATGAGCAGTTCTTC
clone_size: NA
d_call: TRBD2
j_call: TRBJ2-1
v_call: TRBV4-1

cdr3_aa: CASSPSLAGMAGELFF
cdr3_nt: TGTGCCAGCAGTCCCAGCCTAGCGGGAATGGCCGGGGAGCTGTTTTTT
clone_size: NA
d_call: TRBD2
j_call: TRBJ2-2
v_call: TRBV28

cdr3_aa: CASSSPLAGGNIQYF
cdr3_nt: TGTGCCAGCAGCTCCCCTTTGGCAGGGGGGAACATTCAGTACTTC
clone_size: few
d_call: NA
j_call: TRBJ2-4
v_call: TRBV11-2

cdr3_aa: CASMLRSTGELFF
cdr3_nt: TGTGCCAGCATGTTAAGGAGCACCGGGGAGCTGTTTTTT
clone_size: NA
d_call: NA
j_call: TRBJ2-2
v_call: TRBV27

cdr3_aa: CASSQDYRRGLRGYTF
cdr3_nt: TGCGCCAGCAGCCAAGATTATCGCAGGGGGTTGCGTGGCTACACCTTC
clone_size: NA
d_call: TRBD1
j_call: TRBJ1-2
v_call: TRBV4-1

cdr3_aa: CASSTPGPHNEQFF
cdr3_nt: TGCGCCAGCAGCACGCCGGGGCCCCACAATGAGCAGTTCTTC
clone_size: NA
d_call: NA
j_call: TRBJ2-1
v_call: TRBV4-1

cdr3_aa: CASSIDISGANVLTF
cdr3_nt: TGTGCCAGTAGTATTGACATATCTGGGGCCAACGTCCTGACTTTC
clone_size: NA
d_call: NA
j_call: TRBJ2-6
v_call: TRBV19

cdr3_aa: CASSLKQGDIEQPQHF
cdr3_nt: TGTGCCAGCAGCTTAAAACAGGGAGATATTGAACAGCCCCAGCATTTT
clone_size: NA
d_call: NA
j_call: TRBJ1-5
v_call: TRBV7-9

cdr3_aa: CASTTGSGTPYGYTF
cdr3_nt: TGTGCCAGCACCACCGGTTCGGGGACCCCCTATGGCTACACCTTC
clone_size: few
d_call: NA
j_call: TRBJ1-2
v_call: TRBV28

cdr3_aa: CASSSSLTGGAGYTF
cdr3_nt: TGTGCCAGCAGTTCCTCTTTGACAGGGGGCGCGGGCTACACCTTC
clone_size: NA
d_call: TRBD1
j_call: TRBJ1-2
v_call: TRBV27

cdr3_aa: CASSVVDRSTDTQYF
cdr3_nt: TGTGCCAGCAGCGTAGTCGACAGAAGCACAGATACGCAGTATTTT
clone_size: NA
d_call: NA
j_call: TRBJ2-3
v_call: TRBV9

cdr3_aa: CASSLGPFGGNTEAFF
cdr3_nt: TGCGCCAGCAGCTTGGGTCCTTTTGGAGGGAACACTGAAGCTTTCTTT
clone_size: NA
d_call: NA
j_call: TRBJ1-1
v_call: TRBV5-1

cdr3_aa: CASSYQPAGDVDTQYF
cdr3_nt: TGTGCCAGCAGTTACCAGCCAGCGGGAGATGTAGATACGCAGTATTTT
clone_size: NA
d_call: TRBD2
j_call: TRBJ2-3
v_call: TRBV6-5

cdr3_aa: CAQKCGQSYNEQFF
cdr3_nt: TGTGCCCAAAAGTGCGGACAGTCCTACAATGAGCAGTTCTTC
clone_size: NA
d_call: NA
j_call: TRBJ2-1
v_call: TRBV19

cdr3_aa: CASSPRTGLSGYTF
cdr3_nt: TGCGCCAGCAGTCCGAGGACAGGGTTGAGCGGCTACACCTTC
clone_size: NA
d_call: TRBD1
j_call: TRBJ1-2
v_call: TRBV4-1

cdr3_aa: CASSVGGRRSSYNEQFF
cdr3_nt: TGTGCCAGCAGCGTAGGGGGTAGACGAAGCTCCTACAATGAGCAGTTCTTC
clone_size: NA
d_call: NA
j_call: TRBJ2-1
v_call: TRBV9

cdr3_aa: CASSLGTAGGRRETQYF
cdr3_nt: TGCGCCAGCAGCCTAGGCACAGCGGGAGGGCGGAGGGAGACCCAGTACTTC
clone_size: NA
d_call: TRBD2
j_call: TRBJ2-5
v_call: TRBV4-1

cdr3_aa: CAISGDTLSSGNTIYF
cdr3_nt: TGTGCCATCAGTGGGGACACGCTAAGCTCTGGAAACACCATATATTTT
clone_size: NA
d_call: NA
j_call: TRBJ1-3
v_call: TRBV10-3

cdr3_aa: CASSVGDSPRSNTGELFF
cdr3_nt: TGTGCCAGCAGCGTAGGTGATAGCCCAAGATCTAACACCGGGGAGCTGTTTTTT
clone_size: NA
d_call: NA
j_call: TRBJ2-2
v_call: TRBV9

cdr3_aa: CASSQERLFHYEQYF
cdr3_nt: TGCGCCAGCAGCCAAGAGCGACTCTTCCACTACGAGCAGTACTTC
clone_size: NA
d_call: NA
j_call: TRBJ2-7
v_call: TRBV4-1